This TCR beta chain was recorded in a study of OX40 agonist ivuxolimab in advanced cancers. V gave up 5 bases and J gave up 0 bases, with 20 bases separating them. Germline loops: CDR1 SGHAT, CDR2 FQNNGV. This CDR3 is built from 17 residues. Produced via immunoSEQ multiplex PCR; TCRdb's table is partial and in-frame only. The sample includes about 72,000 clones, around 83% of them seen just once. This clone was observed a single time. This rearrangement joins TRBV11-2 to TRBJ2-7, with D perhaps matching TRBD2 (5 bases). The source was CD4+ or CD8+ T cells sorted from blood, collected in a trial of the OX40 agonist ivuxolimab. This sequence originates from an adult with an advanced solid tumor such as melanoma, head and neck, liver or kidney cancer. The CDR3 DNA follows: TGTGCCAGCAGCCCTACGGGGATGGGAAAGGGCTCCTACGAGCAGTACTTC. Translated: CASSPTGMGKGSYEQYF.